These 20 T cell receptor beta chains were sequenced from one sample in a study of blood T cell repertoires in COVID-19. The repertoire was sequenced with immunoSEQ multiplex PCR; TCRdb's copy has only in-frame clones and lacks some. The sample has 250,000 to 400,000 clones, 85% seen once; the top ten hold about 2%. Material for sequencing was PBMCs or T cells enriched from blood (not recorded which). The receptors come from a woman aged 25 to 45 who had been exposed to COVID-19.

The CDR3 region has the DNA TGTGCCAGCAGCTTGGAGGGACAGGGGGTAAGGAATGAGCAGTTCTTC. Its translation: CASSLEGQGVRNEQFF. V usage is TRBV11-2 and J usage is TRBJ2-1; 11 bases line up with TRBD1. From germline, CDR1 is SGHAT and CDR2 FQNNGV. The length of the CDR3 is 16 residues. J was trimmed by 7 bases and V by 3 bases; bases with no gene match: 8.

This sequence joins TRBV20-1 and TRBJ1-1, with D possibly being TRBD1 (6 bases). V was trimmed by 7 bases and J by 10 bases, leaving 16 bases between them. Germline-derived CDR1 and CDR2 are DFQATT and SNEGSKA (reference sequence). CDR3 length equals 11 residues. CDR3 protein: CSVDSSVGAFF. The DNA of the CDR3 is TGCAGTGTGGACAGCTCGGTTGGAGCTTTCTTT.

The CDR3 is CASTGYNEQFF. DNA for the CDR3: TGTGCCAGCACGGGATACAATGAGCAGTTCTTC. The chain employs TRBV28 and TRBJ2-1; TRBD2 is a possible D gene (5 bases). Germline V CDR1 and CDR2: MDHEN, SYDVKM. This CDR3 region has 11 residues. The V and J ends lost 7 bases and 4 bases respectively, with 5 bases between them.

The V call is TRBV7-2, the J call TRBJ2-1, with TRBD2 identical over 11 bases. V lost 4 bases, J lost 7 bases, and 3 bases stayed unmatched. Germline loops: CDR1 SGHTA, CDR2 FQGNSA. CDR3 length equals 14 residues. The chain's CDR3 is CASSSSGRRNEQFF. The CDR3 DNA follows: TGTGCCAGCAGCTCTAGCGGGAGGCGTAATGAGCAGTTCTTC.

The chain recombines TRBV7-2 with TRBJ1-2, with TRBD1 as a possible D gene (5 bases). The CDR3 totals 13 residues. Per germline, CDR1 SGHTA and CDR2 FQGNSA. V was cut by 1 base and J by 4 bases, with 7 bases left in between. The CDR3 spells CASSLGQIYGYTF. In DNA, the CDR3 is TGTGCCAGCAGCTTAGGACAGATCTATGGCTACACCTTC.

V and J are TRBV9 and TRBJ2-1; D remains ambiguous. This CDR3 spans 15 amino acids. In germline, CDR1 is SGDLS, CDR2 YYNGEE. Trimming pared 3 bases from V and 3 bases from J, leaving 13 bases between. In DNA, the CDR3 is TGTGCCAGCAGCGCCGAGGTAGAATACTACAATGAGCAGTTCTTC. It yields the protein CASSAEVEYYNEQFF.

The chain is built from TRBV5-1 and TRBJ2-7; 10 bases line up with TRBD1. After removal of 0 bases from V and 6 bases from J, the junction contained 9 bases not matched to a gene. This CDR3 region has 16 residues. Germline values: CDR1 SGHRS, CDR2 YFSETQ. CDR3 protein: CASSLVSGDRGGEQYF. The CDR3 DNA reads as TGCGCCAGCAGCTTGGTCTCGGGGGACAGGGGCGGCGAGCAGTACTTC.

The chain has TRBV7-2 and TRBJ2-1, with D unclear. Germline V gene sequence: CDR1 SGHTA, CDR2 FQGNSA. This CDR3 has 15 residues. Trimming pared 1 base from V and 2 bases from J, leaving 9 bases between. CDR3 DNA sequence: TGTGCCAGCAGCTTAGGTTTCAGTACCTACAATGAGCAGTTCTTC. This gives the protein CASSLGFSTYNEQFF.

The gene calls are TRBV27 and TRBJ2-7; D is uncertain. Trimming pared 3 bases from V and 3 bases from J, leaving 12 bases between. This CDR3 has 14 amino acids. Germline V CDR1 and CDR2: MNHEY, SMNVEV (reference sequence). Written as DNA, the CDR3 is TGTGCCAGCAGTTTCATAGGAGACGTCTACGAGCAGTACTTC. This gives the protein CASSFIGDVYEQYF.

The rearrangement joins TRBV7-2 to TRBJ2-1; D is uncertain. In germline, CDR1 is SGHTA, CDR2 FQGNSA. Trimming stripped 5 bases from V and 1 base from J, with 12 bases between. This CDR3 has 15 amino acids. This CDR3 reads CASSPRGLSYNEQFF. The CDR3 bases are TGTGCCAGCAGCCCCCGCGGCCTTTCCTACAATGAGCAGTTCTTC.

The chain recombines TRBV3-1 (or the pseudogene TRBV3-2) with TRBJ1-2; maybe TRBD1 (6 bases). Germline loops: CDR1 LGHDT, CDR2 YNNKEL (reference sequence). Trimming stripped 4 bases from V and 4 bases from J, with 16 bases between. The CDR3 spans 15 residues. CDR3 bases: TGTGCCAGCAGCCGATCACGAGGGGGGGCCTATGGCTACACCTTC. This translates into CASSRSRGGAYGYTF.

This clone is a singleton in its sample. The V call is TRBV28, the J call TRBJ2-4; 8 bases are shared with TRBD1. Germline V gene sequence: CDR1 MDHEN, CDR2 SYDVKM. V shed 5 bases and J 7 bases; nucleotides not matched to a gene: 10. The CDR3 is 15 residues long. The CDR3 loop is CASSPLTGEMNIQYF. As DNA, the CDR3 is TGTGCCAGCAGTCCTCTGACAGGGGAGATGAACATTCAGTACTTC.

The V call is TRBV4-2, the J call TRBJ2-3; 8 bases are shared with TRBD2. The junction had 8 bases not matched to a gene; V was cut back by 8 bases and J by 4 bases. Germline V gene sequence: CDR1 LGHNA, CDR2 YNFKEQ. This CDR3 region has 14 residues. For the CDR3, the DNA is TGTGCCAGCCGCGAGTTCGGGGGGGCAGATACGCAGTATTTT. It specifies CASREFGGADTQYF.

V usage is TRBV29-1 and J usage is TRBJ1-2, with 8 bases matching TRBD1. Germline assignment: CDR1 SQVTM and CDR2 ANQGSEA. This CDR3 region has 15 residues. The V gene end was trimmed by 4 bases and the J gene end by 4 bases; junction bases not matched to a gene: 11. CDR3 sequence (DNA): TGCAGCGTTGGGGCAGGGGGCCGTACCACCTATGGCTACACCTTC. This sequence encodes CSVGAGGRTTYGYTF.

The V gene is TRBV2, the J gene TRBJ1-4, with 11 bases fitting TRBD1. Germline CDR1 SNHLY, CDR2 FYNNEI. The CDR3 is made up of 20 amino acids. Germline trimming cut 2 bases from V and 0 bases from J; bases unmatched to any gene: 11. CDR3 DNA sequence: TGTGCCAGCAGTGAATGGACAGGGGGCGAATTTTATGCAACTAATGAAAAACTGTTTTTT. Translated: CASSEWTGGEFYATNEKLFF.

The V call is TRBV16, the J call TRBJ2-1, with 9 bases fitting TRBD2. CDR3 length: 17 residues. The V gene's germline CDR1 is KGHSY and CDR2 FQNENV. The J segment lost 5 bases and the V segment lost 4 bases, leaving 12 bases of the junction unmatched. The CDR3 region is CASSPQSGGTFNNEQFF. DNA for the CDR3: TGTGCCAGCAGCCCGCAAAGCGGGGGGACATTTAACAATGAGCAGTTCTTC.

This rearrangement joins TRBV28 to TRBJ2-7, with 7 bases fitting TRBD2. Unmatched junction bases numbered 9, after V lost 2 bases and J lost 2 bases. The CDR3 contains 16 residues. The germline V gene encodes CDR1 MDHEN and CDR2 SYDVKM. In nucleotides, the CDR3 is TGTGCCAGCAGTTTAGAAGCGGCGGGAGCAGCCTACGAGCAGTACTTC. Protein sequence: CASSLEAAGAAYEQYF.

The chain has TRBV7-3 and TRBJ1-6, with TRBD1 as a possible D gene (6 bases). Germline assignment: CDR1 SGHTA and CDR2 FQGTGA. The CDR3 loop spans 14 amino acids. The V and J ends lost 2 bases and 4 bases respectively, with 6 bases between them. In nucleotides, the CDR3 is TGTGCCAGCAGCTTACAGGGGTATAATTCACCCCTCCACTTT. Translated: CASSLQGYNSPLHF.

The V call is TRBV5-1, the J call TRBJ2-7, with D unresolved. Trimming shortened V by 5 bases and J by 0 bases, and 12 bases separated the two germline ends. The length of the CDR3 is 14 residues. The V gene's germline CDR1 is SGHRS and CDR2 YFSETQ. CDR3 DNA: TGCGCCAGCAGAATTCTCCTGTCCTCCTACGAGCAGTACTTC. This codes for CASRILLSSYEQYF.

The chain carries TRBV11-2 and TRBJ2-2; possibly TRBD2 for D (5 bases). V lost 5 bases and J lost 4, with 11 bases in between. The germline gives CDR1 SGHAT, CDR2 FQNNGV. CDR3 length: 14 residues. As DNA, the CDR3 is TGTGCCAGCAGCCCGACGCGGGCCACCGGGGAGCTGTTTTTT. This gives the protein CASSPTRATGELFF.